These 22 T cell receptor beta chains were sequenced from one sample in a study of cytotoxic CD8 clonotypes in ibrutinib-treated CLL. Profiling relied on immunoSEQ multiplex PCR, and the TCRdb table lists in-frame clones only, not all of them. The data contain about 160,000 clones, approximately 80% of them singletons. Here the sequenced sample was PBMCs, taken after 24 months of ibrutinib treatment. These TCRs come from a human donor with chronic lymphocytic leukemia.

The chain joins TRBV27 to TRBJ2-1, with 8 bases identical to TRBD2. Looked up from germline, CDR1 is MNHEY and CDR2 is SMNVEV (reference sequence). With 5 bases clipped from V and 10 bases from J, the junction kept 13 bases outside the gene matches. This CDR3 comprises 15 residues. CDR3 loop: CASSPSRVSGGEQFF. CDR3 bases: TGTGCCAGCAGTCCCTCGCGGGTATCGGGGGGGGAGCAGTTCTTC.

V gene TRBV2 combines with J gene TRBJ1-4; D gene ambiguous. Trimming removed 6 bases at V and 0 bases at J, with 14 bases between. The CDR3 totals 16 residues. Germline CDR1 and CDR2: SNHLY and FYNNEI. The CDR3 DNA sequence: TGTGCCAGCAGAGACTTAAGAGAATCAACTAATGAAAAACTGTTTTTT. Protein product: CASRDLRESTNEKLFF.

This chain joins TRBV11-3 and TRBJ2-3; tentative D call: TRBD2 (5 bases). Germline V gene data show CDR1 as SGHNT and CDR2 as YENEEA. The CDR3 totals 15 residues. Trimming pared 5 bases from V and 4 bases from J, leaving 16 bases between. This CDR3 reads CASSHGGGRADTQYF. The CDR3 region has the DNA TGTGCCAGCAGCCACGGAGGCGGGCGTGCAGATACGCAGTATTTT.

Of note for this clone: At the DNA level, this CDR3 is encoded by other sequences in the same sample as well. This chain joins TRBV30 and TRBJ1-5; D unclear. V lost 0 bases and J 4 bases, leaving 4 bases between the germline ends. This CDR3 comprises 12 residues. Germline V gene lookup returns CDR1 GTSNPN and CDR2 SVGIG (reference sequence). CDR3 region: CAWSVGNQPQHF. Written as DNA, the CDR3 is TGTGCCTGGAGTGTCGGGAATCAGCCCCAGCATTTT.

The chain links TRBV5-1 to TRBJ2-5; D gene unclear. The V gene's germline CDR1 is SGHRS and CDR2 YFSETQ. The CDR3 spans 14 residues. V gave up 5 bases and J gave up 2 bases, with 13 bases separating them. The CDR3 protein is CASRRTQKQETQYF. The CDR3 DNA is TGCGCCAGCAGGCGCACCCAGAAACAAGAGACCCAGTACTTC.

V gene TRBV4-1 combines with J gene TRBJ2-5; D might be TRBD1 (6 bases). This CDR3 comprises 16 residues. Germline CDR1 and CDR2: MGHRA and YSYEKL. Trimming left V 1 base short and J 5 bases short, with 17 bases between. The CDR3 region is CASSQGSGHRVETQYF. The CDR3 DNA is TGCGCCAGCAGCCAAGGGTCGGGACACAGGGTCGAGACCCAGTACTTC.

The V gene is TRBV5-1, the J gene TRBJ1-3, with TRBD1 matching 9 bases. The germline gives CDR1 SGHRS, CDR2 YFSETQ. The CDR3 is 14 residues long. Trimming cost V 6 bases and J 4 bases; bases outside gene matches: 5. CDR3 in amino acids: CASNWGTGGNTIYF. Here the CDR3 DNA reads TGCGCCAGCAATTGGGGGACAGGGGGAAACACCATATATTTT.

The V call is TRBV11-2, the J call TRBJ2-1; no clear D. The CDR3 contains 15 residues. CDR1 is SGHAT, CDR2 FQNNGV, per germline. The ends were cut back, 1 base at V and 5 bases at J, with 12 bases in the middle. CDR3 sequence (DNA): TGTGCCAGCAGCTTAGGTCGCCTAACTAACAATGAGCAGTTCTTC. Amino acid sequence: CASSLGRLTNNEQFF.

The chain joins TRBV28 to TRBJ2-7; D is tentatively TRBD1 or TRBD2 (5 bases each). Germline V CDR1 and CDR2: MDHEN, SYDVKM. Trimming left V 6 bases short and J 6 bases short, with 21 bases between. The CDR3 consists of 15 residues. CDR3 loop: CASSPSRGRGVEQYF. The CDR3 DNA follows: TGTGCCAGCAGCCCCTCCCGGGGAAGAGGGGTCGAGCAGTACTTC. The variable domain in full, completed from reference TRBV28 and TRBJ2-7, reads DVKVTQSSRYLVKRTGEKVFLECVQDMDHENMFWYRQDPGLGLRLIYFSYDVKMKEKGDIPEGYSVSREKKERFSLILESASTNQTSMYLCASSPSRGRGVEQYFGPGTRLTVT.

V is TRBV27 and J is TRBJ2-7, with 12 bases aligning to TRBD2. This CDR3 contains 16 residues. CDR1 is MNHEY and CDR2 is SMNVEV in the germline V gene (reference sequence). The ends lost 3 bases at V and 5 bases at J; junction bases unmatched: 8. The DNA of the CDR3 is TGTGCCAGCAGTTTTGTCCTAGCGGGAGGGCCCAACGAGCAGTACTTC. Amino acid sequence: CASSFVLAGGPNEQYF.

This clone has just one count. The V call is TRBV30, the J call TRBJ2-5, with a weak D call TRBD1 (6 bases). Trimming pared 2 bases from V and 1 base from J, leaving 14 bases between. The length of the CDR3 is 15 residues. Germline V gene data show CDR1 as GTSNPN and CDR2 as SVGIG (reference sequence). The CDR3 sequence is CAWSPTGAAQETQYF. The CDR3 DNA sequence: TGTGCCTGGAGTCCGACAGGAGCGGCCCAAGAGACCCAGTACTTC.

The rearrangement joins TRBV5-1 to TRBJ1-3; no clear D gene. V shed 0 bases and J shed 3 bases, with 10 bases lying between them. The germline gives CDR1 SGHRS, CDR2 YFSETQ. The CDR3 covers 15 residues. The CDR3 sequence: CASSLDGNIGNTIYF. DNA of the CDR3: TGCGCCAGCAGCTTGGACGGAAACATTGGAAACACCATATATTTT.

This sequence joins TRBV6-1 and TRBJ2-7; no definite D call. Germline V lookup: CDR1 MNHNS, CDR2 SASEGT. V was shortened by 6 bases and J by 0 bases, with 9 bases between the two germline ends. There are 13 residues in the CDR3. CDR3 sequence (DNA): TGTGCCAGCAGGAGTCTCAGCTCCTACGAGCAGTACTTC. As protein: CASRSLSSYEQYF.

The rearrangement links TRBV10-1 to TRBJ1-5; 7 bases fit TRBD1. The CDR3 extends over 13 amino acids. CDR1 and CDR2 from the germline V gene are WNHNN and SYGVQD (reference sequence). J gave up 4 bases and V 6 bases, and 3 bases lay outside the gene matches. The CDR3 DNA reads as TGCGCCAGCAGCTCACAGGGGAATCAGCCCCAGCATTTT. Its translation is CASSSQGNQPQHF.

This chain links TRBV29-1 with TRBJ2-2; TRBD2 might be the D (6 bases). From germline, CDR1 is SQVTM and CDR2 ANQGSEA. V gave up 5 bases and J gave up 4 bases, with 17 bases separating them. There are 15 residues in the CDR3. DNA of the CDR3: TGCAGCGTTCCTGGACCGGGGGTGGGCACCGGGGAGCTGTTTTTT. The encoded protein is CSVPGPGVGTGELFF.

The CDR3 region is CASTMGLTSYNEQFF. The CDR3 bases are TGTGCCAGTACCATGGGACTCACCTCCTACAATGAGCAGTTCTTC. The gene calls are TRBV19 and TRBJ2-1, with D perhaps TRBD2 (6 bases). The CDR3 loop spans 15 amino acids. V lost 7 bases to trimming and J lost 0 bases, with 13 bases between them. The germline V gene encodes CDR1 LNHDA and CDR2 SQIVND (reference sequence).

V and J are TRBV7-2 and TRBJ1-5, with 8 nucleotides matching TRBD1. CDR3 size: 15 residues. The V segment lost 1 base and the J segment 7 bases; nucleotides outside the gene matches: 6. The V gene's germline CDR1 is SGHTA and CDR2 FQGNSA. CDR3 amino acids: CASSLGTGKGQPQHF. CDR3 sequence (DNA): TGTGCCAGCAGCTTAGGGACAGGGAAAGGGCAGCCCCAGCATTTT.

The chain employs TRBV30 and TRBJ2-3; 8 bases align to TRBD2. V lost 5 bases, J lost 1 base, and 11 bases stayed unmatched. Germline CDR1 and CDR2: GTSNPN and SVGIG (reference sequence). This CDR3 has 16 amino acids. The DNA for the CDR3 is TGTGCCTGGGGTCTAGCGGGCAGCACTCGCACAGATACGCAGTATTTT. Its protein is CAWGLAGSTRTDTQYF.

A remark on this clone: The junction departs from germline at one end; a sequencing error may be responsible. The CDR3 DNA follows: TGCAGTGCTAGAAGAGCGCAGGAGGCGGTCTTC. Translation gives CSARRAQEAVF. This chain joins TRBV20-1 and TRBJ2-1, with D perhaps TRBD2 (5 bases). The CDR3 covers 11 residues. Germline loops: CDR1 DFQATT, CDR2 SNEGSKA (reference sequence).

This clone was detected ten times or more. In nucleotides, the CDR3 is TGTGCCAGCAGTGCCCTCGGGCAGGGGAATAACTATGGCTACACCTTC. As protein: CASSALGQGNNYGYTF. V is TRBV25-1 and J is TRBJ1-2, with D possibly matching TRBD1 (6 bases). Germline lookup yields CDR1 MGHDK and CDR2 SYGVNS. This CDR3 is 16 amino acids long. Trimming removed 4 bases at V and 1 base at J, with 16 bases between.

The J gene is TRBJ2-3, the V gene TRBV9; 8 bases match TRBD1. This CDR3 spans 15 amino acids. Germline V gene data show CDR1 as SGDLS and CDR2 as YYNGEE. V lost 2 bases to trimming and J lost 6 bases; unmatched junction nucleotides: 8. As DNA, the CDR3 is TGTGCCAGCAGCGTTTCGACAGGGGAGACTGATACGCAGTATTTT. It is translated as CASSVSTGETDTQYF.

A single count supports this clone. The CDR3 DNA is TGTGCCATCAGTGACGTTGCGGGCACTGAAGCTTTCTTT. Translation: CAISDVAGTEAFF. The chain combines TRBV10-3 with TRBJ1-1; no clear D gene. The V end lost 3 bases, the J end lost 4 bases, and 9 bases lay between the germline ends. CDR1 and CDR2 from the germline V gene are ENHRY and SYGVKD. The CDR3 sequence is 13 residues long.